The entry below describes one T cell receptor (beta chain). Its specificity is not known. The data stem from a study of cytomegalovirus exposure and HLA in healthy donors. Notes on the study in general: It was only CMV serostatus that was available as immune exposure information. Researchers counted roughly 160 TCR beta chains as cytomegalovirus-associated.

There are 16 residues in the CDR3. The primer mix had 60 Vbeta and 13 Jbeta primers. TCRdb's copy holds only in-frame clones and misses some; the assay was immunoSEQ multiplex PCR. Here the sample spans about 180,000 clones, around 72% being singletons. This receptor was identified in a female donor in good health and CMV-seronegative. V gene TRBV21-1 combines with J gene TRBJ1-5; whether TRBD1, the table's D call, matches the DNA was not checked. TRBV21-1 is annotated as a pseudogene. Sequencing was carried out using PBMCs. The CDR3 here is CASSKGTVKLNQPQHF. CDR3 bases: TGTGCCAGCAGCAAAGGGACAGTGAAACTCAATCAGCCCCAGCATTTT.